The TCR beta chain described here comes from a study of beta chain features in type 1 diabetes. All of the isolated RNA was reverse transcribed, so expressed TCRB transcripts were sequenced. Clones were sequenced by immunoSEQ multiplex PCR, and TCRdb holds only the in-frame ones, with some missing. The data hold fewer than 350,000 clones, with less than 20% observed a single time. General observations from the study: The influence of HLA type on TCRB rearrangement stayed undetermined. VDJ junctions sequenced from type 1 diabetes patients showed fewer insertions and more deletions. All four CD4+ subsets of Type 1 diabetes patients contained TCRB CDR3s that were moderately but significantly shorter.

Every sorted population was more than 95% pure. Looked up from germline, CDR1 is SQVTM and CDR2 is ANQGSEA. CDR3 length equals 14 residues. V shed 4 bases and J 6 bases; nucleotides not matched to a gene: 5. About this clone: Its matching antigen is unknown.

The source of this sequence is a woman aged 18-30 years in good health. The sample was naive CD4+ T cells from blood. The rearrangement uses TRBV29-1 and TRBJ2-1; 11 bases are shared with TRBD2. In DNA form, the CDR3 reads TGCAGCGTTGCCGGGACTAGCGGCCCCAATGAGCAGTTCTTC. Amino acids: CSVAGTSGPNEQFF.